A selection of T cell receptor beta chains follows, all from one sample in a study of lymphopenia after photon versus proton radiotherapy. Here immunoSEQ multiplex PCR was the method, and the copy in TCRdb shows in-frame clones only, minus some. The sample has over 55,000 clones, 85% to 90% seen once. The sequencing here drew on peripheral blood, taken from a patient treated with proton-based radiotherapy. These receptors came from a man older than 75 with esophageal cancer. Both conserved end residues are part of each CDR3.

>TRBV7-2
CASSATGLSNQPQHF
>TRBV7-2
CASSLAATSGASYEQYF
>TRBV18
CASSPSLVAGETQYF
>TRBV6-1
CASRYLDGYTF
>TRBV11-2
CASSLDSASYEQFF
>TRBV7-9
CASSLQGGSTEAFF
>TRBV30
CACAGGGANYGYTF
>TRBV10-3
CAIQEDWNSGNTIYF
>TRBV19
CASNIGTPQTGNTIYF
>TRBV5-1
CASSRGVADTQYF
>TRBV4-3
CASSFSRGGTGELFF
>TRBV12-5
CASDPPGPSNTGELFF
>TRBV9
CASSFRPGQANEKLFF
>TRBV18
CASSPGTGGDYGYTF
>TRBV14
CASSPRDNEQYF
>TRBV5-1
CASSHPTGENTEAFF
>TRBV2
CASRLSGGMSTEAFF
>TRBV29-1
CSVEGQLNTEAFF
>TRBV6-1
CASSPTGFGYGYTF
>TRBV7-8
CASSALGGGYEQYF
>TRBV5-1
CASSLTRGGSGETQYF
>TRBV30
CAWSVLEQYF
>TRBV18
CASSEISGVNTEAFF
>TRBV20-1
CRGQGFTEAFF
>TRBV5-1
CASSLAKLRDSGNTIYF
>TRBV7-2
CASSLGASGQETQYF
>TRBV7-2
CASSPSPLDYEQYF
>TRBV6-5
CASSYNGASPLHF
>TRBV15
CATSRERGGGNSGANVLTF
>TRBV5-1
CASSLGTGNEQFF
>TRBV10-3
CAISENGSIDTQYF
>TRBV7-8
CASSFEGTASYNEQFF
>TRBV7-2
CASSLRGSDTQYF
>TRBV9
CASSVAWELAGGFYNEQFF
>TRBV9
CASSVDLLAGVYEQYF
>TRBV6-5
CASRTGGRPEAFF
>TRBV29-1
CSVKTGGSTEAFF
>TRBV10-3
CAISDRRRGSQETQYF
>TRBV10-3
CAISEWQRGGSDTQYF
>TRBV7-6
CASSLAPRTNEQFF
>TRBV5-6
CASSVYRGRISTDTQYF
>TRBV10-3
CAISESTGGGNSPLHF
>TRBV9
CASSVAASGGGSIEQFF
>TRBV5-4
CASRGLAETQYF
>TRBV7-8
CASSLELSSYNEQFF